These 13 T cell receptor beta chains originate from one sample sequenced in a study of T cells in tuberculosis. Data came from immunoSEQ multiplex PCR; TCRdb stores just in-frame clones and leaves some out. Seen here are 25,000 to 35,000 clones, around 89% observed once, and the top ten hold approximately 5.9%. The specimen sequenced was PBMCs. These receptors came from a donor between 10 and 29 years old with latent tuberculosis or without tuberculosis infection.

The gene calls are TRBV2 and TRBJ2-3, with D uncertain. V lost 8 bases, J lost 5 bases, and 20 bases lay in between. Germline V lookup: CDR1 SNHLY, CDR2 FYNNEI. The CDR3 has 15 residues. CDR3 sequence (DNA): TGTGCCAGCGTTCGTTTCCAGGAAGGTAAAGATACGCAGTATTTT. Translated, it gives CASVRFQEGKDTQYF.

The CDR3 protein is CASSLERLKPAGNEQFF. Written as DNA, the CDR3 is TGTGCCAGCAGCCTCGAAAGACTCAAGCCGGCGGGCAATGAGCAGTTCTTC. The genes are TRBV11-2 and TRBJ2-1; a weak D match, TRBD2 (5 bases). Germline V gene sequence: CDR1 SGHAT, CDR2 FQNNGV. Trimming took 5 bases from V and 6 from J, leaving 23 bases between them. CDR3 size: 17 residues.

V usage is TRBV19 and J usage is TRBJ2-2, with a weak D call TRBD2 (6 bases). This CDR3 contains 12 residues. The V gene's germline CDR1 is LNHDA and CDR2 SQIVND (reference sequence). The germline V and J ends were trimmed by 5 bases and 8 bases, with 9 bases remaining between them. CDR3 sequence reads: CASSGGVGELFF. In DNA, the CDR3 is TGTGCCAGTAGTGGAGGGGTTGGGGAGCTGTTTTTT.

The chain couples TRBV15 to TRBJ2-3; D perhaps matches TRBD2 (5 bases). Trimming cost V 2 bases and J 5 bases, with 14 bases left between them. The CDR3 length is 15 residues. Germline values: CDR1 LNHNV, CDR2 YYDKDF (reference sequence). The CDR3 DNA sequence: TGTGCCACCAGCAGATCAGCGTTGGGGAGAGATACGCAGTATTTT. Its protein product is CATSRSALGRDTQYF.

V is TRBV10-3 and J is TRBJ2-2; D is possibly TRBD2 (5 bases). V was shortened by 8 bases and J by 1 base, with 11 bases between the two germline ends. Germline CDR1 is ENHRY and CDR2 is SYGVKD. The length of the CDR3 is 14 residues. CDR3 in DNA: TGTGCCATCGGGAGACCGCAGAACACCGGGGAGCTGTTTTTT. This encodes CAIGRPQNTGELFF.

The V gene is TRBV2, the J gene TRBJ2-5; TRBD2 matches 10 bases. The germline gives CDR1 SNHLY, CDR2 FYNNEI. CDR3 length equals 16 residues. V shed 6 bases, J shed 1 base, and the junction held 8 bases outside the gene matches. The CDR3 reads CASSLAPSGGQETQYF. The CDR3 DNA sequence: TGTGCCAGCAGCCTGGCCCCTAGCGGGGGCCAAGAGACCCAGTACTTC.

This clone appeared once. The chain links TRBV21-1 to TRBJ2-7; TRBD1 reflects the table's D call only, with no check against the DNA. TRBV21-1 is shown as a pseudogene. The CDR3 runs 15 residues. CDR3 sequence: CASSKAGAQRNEQYF. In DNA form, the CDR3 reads TGTGCCAGCAGCAAAGCAGGGGCTCAGAGAAACGAGCAGTACTTC.

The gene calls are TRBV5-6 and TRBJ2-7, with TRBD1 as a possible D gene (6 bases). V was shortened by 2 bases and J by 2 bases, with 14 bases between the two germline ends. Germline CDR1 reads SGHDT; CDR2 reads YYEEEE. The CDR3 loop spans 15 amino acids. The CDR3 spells CASSFFADRAYEQYF. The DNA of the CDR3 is TGTGCCAGCAGCTTTTTCGCGGACAGAGCCTACGAGCAGTACTTC. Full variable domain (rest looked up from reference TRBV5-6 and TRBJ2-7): DAGVTQSPTHLIKTRGQQVTLRCSPKSGHDTVSWYQQALGQGPQFIFQYYEEEERQRGNFPDRFSGHQFPNYSSELNVNALLLGDSALYLCASSFFADRAYEQYFGPGTRLTVT.

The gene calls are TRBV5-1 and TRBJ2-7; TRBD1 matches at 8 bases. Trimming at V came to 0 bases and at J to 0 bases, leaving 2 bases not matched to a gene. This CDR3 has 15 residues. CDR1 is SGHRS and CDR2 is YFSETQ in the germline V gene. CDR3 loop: CASSLGQGSSYEQYF. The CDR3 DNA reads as TGCGCCAGCAGCTTGGGACAGGGGAGCTCCTACGAGCAGTACTTC.

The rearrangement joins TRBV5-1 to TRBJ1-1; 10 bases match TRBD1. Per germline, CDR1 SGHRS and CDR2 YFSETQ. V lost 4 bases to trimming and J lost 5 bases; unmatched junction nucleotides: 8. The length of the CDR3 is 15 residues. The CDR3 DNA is TGCGCCAGCAGCCTCCGGGACAGGGGAGGGACTGAAGCTTTCTTT. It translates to CASSLRDRGGTEAFF.

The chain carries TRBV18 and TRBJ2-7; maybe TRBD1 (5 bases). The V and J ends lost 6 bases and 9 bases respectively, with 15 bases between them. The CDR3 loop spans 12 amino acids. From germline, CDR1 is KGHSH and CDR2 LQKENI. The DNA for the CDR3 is TGTGCCAGCTCCCCAACAGGTATCGGGCAGTACTTC. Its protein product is CASSPTGIGQYF.

This chain's CDR3 is CASSLNSGSYNEQFF. CDR3 coding DNA: TGTGCCAGCAGCTTGAATAGCGGTTCCTACAATGAGCAGTTCTTC. This rearrangement joins TRBV7-6 to TRBJ2-1; the D gene is possibly TRBD2 (6 bases). CDR1 SGHVS and CDR2 FNYEAQ come from the germline V gene. This CDR3 spans 15 amino acids. The ends were cut back, 3 bases at V and 1 base at J, with 10 bases in the middle.

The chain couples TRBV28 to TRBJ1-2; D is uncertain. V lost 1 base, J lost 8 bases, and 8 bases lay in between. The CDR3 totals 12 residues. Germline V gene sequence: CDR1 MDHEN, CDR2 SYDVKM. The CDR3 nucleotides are TGTGCCAGCAGTTTATCCGCGGGGGGCTACACCTTC. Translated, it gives CASSLSAGGYTF.